This TCR beta chain was captured by sequencing in a study of CD8 T cells in Susac syndrome. Overall study findings and caveats: The relatively small number of individuals in the TCR sequencing and HLA analysis was acknowledged by the study.

About this clonotype itself: No antigen is known for it.

In the multiple sclerosis control group, patients were treatment-naive and had stable or active relapsing-remitting disease. FACS was used to enrich TEMRA cells, whereas the CD8+ and CD4+ T cells were obtained by negative isolation. When the RNA was reverse transcribed, random hexamers were used with an input of roughly 0.45 to 1 ug. Across 54 Vbeta and 13 Jbeta, TCR beta CDR3 was amplified with immunoSEQ multiplex PCR. TCRdb re-analysed the immunoSEQ multiplex PCR reads in MiXCR, keeping a single row per CDR3 protein. Altogether fewer than 150,000 distinct CDR3 sequences are present, about 90% being singletons, with the ten largest covering around 0.22%. The sequenced sample consisted of CD8+ T cells from PBMCs. The sequence was obtained from a human donor with multiple sclerosis.

DNA for the CDR3: TGTGCCAGCAGCTTAATAGGCGGGGTACGCGTGGAGCTGTTTTTT. Its translation is CASSLIGGVRVELFF. The genes are TRBV7-9 and TRBJ2-2, with D tentatively TRBD2 (6 bases). CDR3 length equals 15 residues. Germline CDR1 SEHNR, CDR2 FQNEAQ (reference sequence). V gave up 2 bases and J gave up 10 bases, with 17 bases separating them.